Included here is one TCR beta chain sequence, with context. Its target is unknown. The data were obtained in a study of siplizumab effects on memory and regulatory T cells. The method was immunoSEQ multiplex PCR; TCRdb's version includes in-frame clones alone and lacks a portion of them. The table shows about 94,000 clones, with approximately 95% occurring only once. Study-level points and caveats: The authors mapped only a minor fraction of alloreactive clones to unstimulated subsets.

Trimming removed 4 bases from V and 2 bases from J, with 9 bases in between. Germline loops: CDR1 GTSNPN, CDR2 SVGIG (reference sequence). The CDR3 covers 13 residues. The V gene is TRBV30, the J gene TRBJ1-5; tentatively, D is TRBD1 (6 bases). The source of this sequence is a human donor in good health. The sample comprised non-Treg CD4+ T cells sorted from blood. CDR3 in amino acids: CAWTQGGNQPQHF. The CDR3 coding sequence is TGTGCCTGGACACAGGGTGGCAATCAGCCCCAGCATTTT.